What follows is one TCR beta chain and its context. Its cognate antigen is unknown. This sample stems from a study of post-analysis software for immune sequencing data. Study as a whole: There were relapsing-remitting, secondary progressive and progressive-relapsing multiple sclerosis among the disease courses included. Regarding the study as a whole: Controls showed lower frequencies than patients for roughly five TRBV segments, and TRBV5-6, TRBV5-1 and TRBV20-1 were among these.

V lost 7 bases, J lost 4 bases, and 7 bases stayed unmatched. Germline V gene sequence: CDR1 SGHVS, CDR2 FNYEAQ. The CDR3 is 13 amino acids. Unique-molecular-identifier-tagged TCR beta cDNA libraries were used. TCRdb re-analysed the PCR reads in MiXCR, keeping a single row per CDR3 protein. The table lists about 770,000 distinct CDR3 sequences, roughly 46% of them singletons. The receptor was isolated from a girl between 5 and 17 years old with multiple sclerosis. Specimen: blood. The gene calls are TRBV7-6 and TRBJ2-7; TRBD2 aligns across 7 bases. CDR3 sequence reads: CASTSGTYYEQYF. In nucleotides, the CDR3 is TGTGCCAGCACGAGCGGGACCTATTACGAGCAGTACTTC.